This T cell receptor beta chain was retrieved from a study of cytotoxic CD8 clonotypes in ibrutinib-treated CLL. Study at large: After median approximately 70 months, approximately 14 stayed in remission, some twelve progressed; responses around 25 partial, 2 complete. The study's findings and limits: Patients with sustained remission and those progressing were sampled at differing times.

Comments on this clone: The target antigen is unknown.

Germline V gene sequence: CDR1 SGDLS, CDR2 YYNGEE. The CDR3 has 14 amino acids. The V segment lost 3 bases and the J segment 2 bases; nucleotides outside the gene matches: 4. Method: immunoSEQ multiplex PCR; TCRdb's copy keeps in-frame clones and lacks some. Of around 25,000 clones in the sample, approximately 67% were seen once. The TCR sequence derives from a human donor with chronic lymphocytic leukemia. This chain connects TRBV9 to TRBJ2-7, with TRBD1 matching 8 bases. This specimen consisted of PBMCs, obtained at disease progression, from a patient treated with ibrutinib. The CDR3 DNA reads TGTGCCAGCAGCGAACAGGGGGAACCCTACGAGCAGTACTTC. Encoded protein: CASSEQGEPYEQYF.